The 5 T cell receptor beta chains given below trace back to one sample, sequenced in a study of blood T cell repertoires in COVID-19 (dated by TCRdb to 2018 to 2021). The method was the immunoSEQ multiplex PCR assay. As stored in TCRdb, this immuneACCESS dataset retains in-frame rearrangements with V and J assigned. A fraction of the clones does not appear; measured against another copy, unresolved V genes explain less than half of the discrepancy, and the remainder lacks a known reason. Recorded for this sample are 200,000 to 250,000 clones; about 78% of them occurred a single time. The ten largest make up about 7.2% of the sample. The sequencing input was peripheral blood. The source of these receptors is a woman in her 70s with acute or convalescent COVID-19.

J is TRBJ2-7 and V is TRBV6-2 or TRBV6-3, with D possibly being TRBD1 (6 bases). The length of the CDR3 is 13 residues. Germline V CDR1 and CDR2: MNHEY, SVGEGT. Trimming stripped 5 bases from V and 6 bases from J, with 14 bases between. This CDR3 is CASSTGQLVEQYF. The CDR3 DNA sequence: TGTGCCAGCAGTACTGGACAGCTAGTCGAGCAGTACTTC.

V is TRBV6-5 and J is TRBJ1-5; TRBD1 is a possible D gene (5 bases). Per germline, CDR1 MNHEY and CDR2 SVGAGI. The CDR3 spans 14 residues. With 5 bases removed from V and 7 bases from J, the gap between germline ends came to 15 bases. CDR3 protein: CASSPWGGGQPQHF. The CDR3 coding sequence is TGTGCCAGCAGTCCATGGGGGGGAGGGCAGCCCCAGCATTTT.

The chain carries TRBV19 and TRBJ2-5; D is unresolved. The CDR3 contains 13 residues. The V end lost 2 bases, the J end lost 4 bases, and 8 bases lay between the germline ends. Per germline, CDR1 LNHDA and CDR2 SQIVND (reference sequence). The CDR3 DNA reads TGTGCCAGTAGTATAAGTATGAGAGAGACCCAGTACTTC. It codes for CASSISMRETQYF.

This sequence joins TRBV11-2 and TRBJ1-1; D possibly corresponds to TRBD1 (6 bases). V gave up 5 bases and J gave up 8 bases, with 15 bases separating them. Germline CDR1 is SGHAT and CDR2 is FQNNGV. The CDR3 consists of 13 residues. CDR3 loop: CASSTGTTREAFF. As DNA, the CDR3 is TGTGCCAGCAGCACCGGGACAACGAGGGAAGCTTTCTTT. Together with reference TRBV11-2 and TRBJ1-1, the CDR3 gives the full variable domain: EAGVAQSPRYKIIEKRQSVAFWCNPISGHATLYWYQQILGQGPKLLIQFQNNGVVDDSQLPKDRFSAERLKGVDSTLKIQPAKLEDSAVYLCASSTGTTREAFFGQGTRLTVV.

The V call is TRBV11-3, the J call TRBJ2-1, with D unclear. Germline assignment: CDR1 SGHNT and CDR2 YENEEA. The CDR3 contains 12 residues. V lost 1 base and J lost 9, with 7 bases in between. The chain's CDR3 is CASSLVNSEQFF. The CDR3 coding sequence is TGTGCCAGCAGCTTAGTTAATAGTGAGCAGTTCTTC.